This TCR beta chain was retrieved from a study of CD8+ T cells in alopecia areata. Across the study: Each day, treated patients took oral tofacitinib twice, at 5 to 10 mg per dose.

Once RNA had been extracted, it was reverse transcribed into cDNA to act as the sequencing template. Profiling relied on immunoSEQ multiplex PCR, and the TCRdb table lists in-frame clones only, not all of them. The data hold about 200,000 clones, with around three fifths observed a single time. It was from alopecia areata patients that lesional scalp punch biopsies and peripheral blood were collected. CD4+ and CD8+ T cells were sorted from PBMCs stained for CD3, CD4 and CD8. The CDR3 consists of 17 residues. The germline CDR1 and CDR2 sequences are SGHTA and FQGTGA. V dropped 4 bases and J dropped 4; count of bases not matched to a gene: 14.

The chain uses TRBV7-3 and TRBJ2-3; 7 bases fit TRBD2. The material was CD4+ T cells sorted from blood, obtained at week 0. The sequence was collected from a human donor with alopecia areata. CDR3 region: CASSSATVPSGADTQYF. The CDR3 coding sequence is TGTGCCAGCAGCTCCGCCACCGTCCCTAGCGGCGCAGATACGCAGTATTTT.